The 20 T cell receptor beta chains listed next were all sequenced from one sample in a study of T cells after yellow fever vaccination. TCRdb recomputed calls from the 5' RACE reads with MiXCR, one row per CDR3 protein. The sample contains under 150,000 distinct CDR3 sequences, about 16% of which appear only once. The input for sequencing was CD8+ T cells sorted from PBMCs, taken 5 days after the yellow fever booster vaccination. The receptor source for this set is a man younger than 30 who received the YFV17D yellow fever vaccine.

The chain links TRBV28 to TRBJ1-5; D gene unclear. The germline V gene encodes CDR1 MDHEN and CDR2 SYDVKM. Trimming took 2 bases from V and 6 from J, leaving 8 bases between them. This CDR3 is 13 amino acids long. The CDR3 nucleotides read TGTGCCAGCAGTTTAGCCCAATTTCAGCCCCAGCATTTT. Translating gives CASSLAQFQPQHF.

This clonotype has more than one count but fewer than ten. The chain carries TRBV27 and TRBJ1-5; TRBD1 aligns across 9 bases. The ends lost 5 bases at V and 5 bases at J; junction bases unmatched: 7. Germline loops: CDR1 MNHEY, CDR2 SMNVEV (reference sequence). This CDR3 has 15 amino acids. CDR3 sequence: CASSAGTGSDQPQHF. DNA for the CDR3: TGTGCCAGCAGTGCCGGGACAGGGTCGGATCAGCCCCAGCATTTT.

The chain has TRBV4-3 and TRBJ2-7, with a weak D call TRBD2 (5 bases). The CDR3 spans 15 residues. Trimming stripped 3 bases from V and 0 bases from J, with 12 bases between. Per germline, CDR1 LGHNA and CDR2 YSLEER. CDR3 protein: CASSQDSGISYEQYF. The CDR3 DNA follows: TGCGCCAGCAGCCAGGATTCGGGGATCTCCTACGAGCAGTACTTC.

This chain uses TRBV9 with TRBJ2-3; TRBD2 aligns across 8 bases. The CDR3 is 17 residues long. With V trimmed by 3 bases and J by 6 bases, 15 bases remained unmatched. CDR1 is SGDLS, CDR2 YYNGEE, per germline. CDR3 sequence reads: CASSAPLGRGEVDTQYF. DNA of the CDR3: TGTGCCAGCAGCGCGCCCCTCGGGCGGGGGGAGGTGGATACGCAGTATTTT.

The rearrangement links TRBV28 to TRBJ2-1, with TRBD2 matching over 7 bases. V gave up 5 bases and J gave up 4 bases; unmatched junction bases: 14. Germline CDR1 MDHEN, CDR2 SYDVKM. This CDR3 spans 17 amino acids. The CDR3 loop reads CASSPRTSSGIYNEQFF. CDR3 coding DNA: TGTGCCAGCAGTCCACGTACATCTAGCGGAATTTACAATGAGCAGTTCTTC.

There are a few counts of this clonotype. The chain couples TRBV4-3 to TRBJ1-5; 9 bases match TRBD1. Unmatched junction bases numbered 6, after V lost 3 bases and J lost 6 bases. The CDR3 runs 15 residues. CDR1 and CDR2 from the germline V gene are LGHNA and YSLEER. The CDR3 is CASSQDRGLVQPQHF. CDR3 coding DNA: TGCGCCAGCAGCCAGGACAGGGGACTAGTTCAGCCCCAGCATTTT.

This chain joins TRBV9 and TRBJ2-5; maybe TRBD2 (6 bases). V was shortened by 3 bases and J by 4 bases, with 13 bases between the two germline ends. Germline lookup yields CDR1 SGDLS and CDR2 YYNGEE. The CDR3 extends over 14 amino acids. The CDR3 sequence: CASSATGVGETQYF. In nucleotides, the CDR3 is TGTGCCAGCAGCGCAACGGGGGTAGGAGAGACCCAGTACTTC.

The table lists this clonotype with a few counts. The chain employs TRBV7-2 and TRBJ2-5, with a tentative D call TRBD2 (7 bases). From germline, CDR1 is SGHTA and CDR2 FQGNSA. CDR3 size: 15 residues. Trimming removed 7 bases from V and 5 bases from J, with 20 bases in between. The DNA of the CDR3 is TGTGCCAGCACTCTCTGGGGGGGCCAGGGTGAGACCCAGTACTTC. This translates into CASTLWGGQGETQYF. The full variable domain, completed using reference TRBV7-2 and TRBJ2-5, is GAGVSQSPSNKVTEKGKDVELRCDPISGHTALYWYRQSLGQGLEFLIYFQGNSAPDKSGLPSDRFSAERTGGSVSTLTIQRTQQEDSAVYLCASTLWGGQGETQYFGPGTRLLVL.

V is TRBV7-9 and J is TRBJ1-4, with 7 bases aligning to TRBD1. This CDR3 comprises 15 residues. V was pared by 4 bases and J by 5 bases, with 7 bases of the junction left unmatched. CDR1 SEHNR and CDR2 FQNEAQ come from the germline V gene (reference sequence). Here the CDR3 reads CASSSYRGSNEKLFF. CDR3 nucleotides: TGTGCCAGCAGCTCTTACAGGGGCTCGAATGAAAAACTGTTTTTT.

The chain links TRBV27 to TRBJ1-6, with D unclear. Trimming took 6 bases from V and 9 from J, leaving 12 bases between them. The CDR3 loop spans 13 amino acids. CDR1 is MNHEY and CDR2 is SMNVEV in the germline V gene (reference sequence). CDR3 sequence (DNA): TGTGCCAGCAGATCGGGGTGGGGTTCACCCCTCCACTTT. Residues: CASRSGWGSPLHF.

The chain links TRBV5-6 to TRBJ2-7, with unresolved D. Trimming removed 4 bases at V and 0 bases at J, with 8 bases between. CDR1 SGHDT and CDR2 YYEEEE come from the germline V gene. This CDR3 has 13 amino acids. The CDR3 DNA reads TGTGCCAGCAGCCCTGGGGTCTCCTACGAGCAGTACGTC. This encodes CASSPGVSYEQYV.

This clonotype was observed a few times. This chain uses TRBV4-2 with TRBJ2-7, with 7 bases that match TRBD2. Trimming cost V 2 bases and J 2 bases; bases outside gene matches: 3. Germline-derived CDR1 and CDR2 are LGHNA and YNFKEQ. CDR3 size: 14 residues. This CDR3 is CASSQTSVAYEQYF. The CDR3 DNA reads TGTGCCAGCAGCCAAACTAGCGTTGCCTACGAGCAGTACTTC.

A few counts support this clonotype. This chain connects TRBV4-2 to TRBJ1-2, with 8 nucleotides matching TRBD1. The CDR3 loop spans 15 amino acids. V dropped 1 base and J dropped 4; count of bases not matched to a gene: 5. Germline assignment: CDR1 LGHNA and CDR2 YNFKEQ. The CDR3 coding sequence is TGTGCCAGCAGCCAAGGTCATGGACAGGGCTATGGCTACACCTTC. This codes for CASSQGHGQGYGYTF.

This clonotype was detected once. This chain connects TRBV28 to TRBJ1-1; perhaps TRBD1 as D (6 bases). There are 16 residues in the CDR3. Trimming left V 7 bases short and J 3 bases short, with 21 bases between. The germline CDR1 and CDR2 sequences are MDHEN and SYDVKM. CDR3 nucleotides: TGTGCCAGCAACCCCCAGGGGTTCAGATTCGACACTGAAGCTTTCTTT. Its translation is CASNPQGFRFDTEAFF.

This rearrangement joins TRBV9 to TRBJ1-5; a weak D match, TRBD1 (6 bases). The CDR3 contains 15 residues. V lost 0 bases, J lost 0 bases, and 7 bases lay in between. Germline assignment: CDR1 SGDLS and CDR2 YYNGEE. CDR3: CASSVEGDSNQPQHF. CDR3 DNA sequence: TGTGCCAGCAGCGTAGAGGGGGATAGCAATCAGCCCCAGCATTTT. Supplemented by reference TRBV9 and TRBJ1-5, the full variable domain reads DSGVTQTPKHLITATGQRVTLRCSPRSGDLSVYWYQQSLDQGLQFLIQYYNGEERAKGNILERFSAQQFPDLHSELNLSSLELGDSALYFCASSVEGDSNQPQHFGDGTRLSIL.

The gene calls are TRBV5-4 and TRBJ1-1, with D possibly matching TRBD1 (5 bases). Trimming removed 0 bases at V and 7 bases at J, with 10 bases between. CDR1 is SGHNT and CDR2 is YYREEE in the germline V gene (reference sequence). The CDR3 loop spans 13 amino acids. The CDR3, as DNA: TGTGCCAGCAGCTTGGGGGGCGACAGTGAAGCTTTCTTT. It is translated as CASSLGGDSEAFF.

As regards this clonotype: Because the CDR3's place on the DNA is in doubt, the DNA is left out and the CDR3 is given as listed by TCRdb. V gene TRBV5-5 combines with J gene TRBJ2-2; TRBD1, as called in the table, went unchecked against the DNA. Germline CDR1 reads SGHKS; CDR2 reads YYEKEE (reference sequence). The CDR3 has 16 amino acids, counting both end residues. This chain's CDR3 is CASSVGGAVAPGSCFF.

This clonotype showed up many times. The chain couples TRBV4-1 to TRBJ2-2; D ambiguous. Germline V lookup: CDR1 MGHRA, CDR2 YSYEKL. Trimming took 1 base from V and 2 from J, leaving 5 bases between them. This CDR3 contains 14 residues. Written as DNA, the CDR3 is TGCGCCAGCAGCCAAGGGCAAAACACCGGGGAGCTGTTTTTT. Encoded protein: CASSQGQNTGELFF.

The sample holds many counts of this clonotype. V and J are TRBV7-9 and TRBJ2-2, with D perhaps matching TRBD2 (7 bases). Trimming removed 4 bases at V and 2 bases at J, with 14 bases between. The CDR3 is made up of 16 amino acids. Germline V CDR1 and CDR2: SEHNR, FQNEAQ (reference sequence). The DNA of the CDR3 is TGTGCCAGCAGCTGGCGGGGGCCCCTTAACACCGGGGAGCTGTTTTTT. Translating it yields CASSWRGPLNTGELFF. The full variable domain, in which reference TRBV7-9 and TRBJ2-2 provide the parts outside the CDR3, is DTGVSQNPRHKITKRGQNVTFRCDPISEHNRLYWYRQTLGQGPEFLTYFQNEAQLEKSRLLSDRFSAERPKGSFSTLEIQRTEQGDSAMYLCASSWRGPLNTGELFFGEGSRLTVL.

J is TRBJ2-1 and V is TRBV5-1, with 8 nucleotides matching TRBD2. This CDR3 has 15 amino acids. Germline V lookup: CDR1 SGHRS, CDR2 YFSETQ. After removal of 0 bases from V and 7 bases from J, the junction contained 6 bases not matched to a gene. The CDR3 coding sequence is TGCGCCAGCAGCTTGGACGGGGGGGCCGGGAATGAGCAGTTCTTC. Amino acid sequence: CASSLDGGAGNEQFF.